This paragraph reports one T cell receptor beta chain. The antigen is undetermined. This sample is part of a study of post-analysis software for immune sequencing data. CDR1 SGHRS and CDR2 YFSETQ come from the germline V gene. The trim removed 4 bases at V and 7 bases at J, leaving 15 bases unmatched. The CDR3 runs 16 residues. Libraries were made from TCR beta cDNA, and they carried unique molecular identifiers. There were roughly 1 to 11 million T cells, and around 500,000 cDNA molecules came from them. Each CDR3 protein is one row after TCRdb ran MiXCR on the PCR reads. The top ten hold 4.9% of the sample, which has about 770,000 distinct CDR3 sequences, 46% seen once. Study-wide findings and caveats: Normalized Chao1 diversity was significantly reduced in patients versus controls. Compared with controls, patients had more of about 5 TRBV segments, including TRBV5-6, TRBV5-1 and TRBV20-1.

The rearrangement uses TRBV5-1 and TRBJ1-2, with 8 bases matching TRBD1. The TCR sequence derives from a girl under 18 with multiple sclerosis. Sequenced sample: blood. DNA for the CDR3: TGCGCCAGCAGCCCACAAGCCAGGGGGCTAGAGGCTGGCTACACCTTC. Protein: CASSPQARGLEAGYTF.